What follows are 32 T cell receptor beta chains derived from one specimen sequenced in a study of T cells after yellow fever vaccination. TCRdb re-analysed the 5' RACE reads in MiXCR, keeping a single row per CDR3 protein. The sample consists of about 320,000 distinct CDR3 sequences, around a tenth of them appearing once. The specimen was CD4+ T cells sorted from PBMCs, collected 45 days after the yellow fever booster vaccination. The receptors stem from a man between 18 and 29 years old who received the YFV17D yellow fever vaccine.

The chain has TRBV7-2 and TRBJ2-2, with D uncertain. This CDR3 has 14 amino acids. Germline V gene data show CDR1 as SGHTA and CDR2 as FQGNSA. Trimming removed 1 base at V and 7 bases at J, with 10 bases between. CDR3 sequence: CASSLDYVGGELFF. DNA for the CDR3: TGTGCCAGCAGCTTAGATTATGTAGGCGGGGAGCTGTTTTTT.

The chain uses TRBV6-1 and TRBJ1-6, with D hard to call. Germline V gene sequence: CDR1 MNHNS, CDR2 SASEGT. The CDR3 extends over 14 amino acids. V was cut by 6 bases and J by 3 bases, with 9 bases left in between. The CDR3 nucleotides read TGTGCCAGCAGAACAGCACTCTATAATTCACCCCTCCACTTT. Encoded protein: CASRTALYNSPLHF.

The CDR3 loop reads CASSPRDRAETQYF. CDR3 in DNA: TGTGCCAGCAGCCCCCGGGACAGGGCCGAGACCCAGTACTTC. The chain recombines TRBV7-2 with TRBJ2-5, with 9 bases lining up with TRBD1. Trimming at V came to 5 bases and at J to 5 bases, leaving 6 bases not matched to a gene. Germline V CDR1 and CDR2: SGHTA, FQGNSA. CDR3 size: 14 residues.

This chain connects TRBV20-1 to TRBJ1-5; D remains ambiguous. CDR1 is DFQATT, CDR2 SNEGSKA, per germline (reference sequence). Trimming removed 4 bases from V and 4 bases from J, with 8 bases in between. CDR3 length: 12 residues. This CDR3 reads CSATTRNQPQHF. In nucleotides, the CDR3 is TGCAGTGCTACCACTAGGAATCAGCCCCAGCATTTT.

The chain employs TRBV12-3 or TRBV12-4 and TRBJ1-5, with a tentative D call TRBD1 (5 bases). V lost 1 base, J lost 7 bases, and 11 bases lay in between. The CDR3 length is 14 residues. The CDR3 coding sequence is TGTGCCAGCAGTTTAGTAGGGGTGGGACAGCCCCAGCATTTT. Translating it yields CASSLVGVGQPQHF.

The sample holds many counts of this clonotype. The chain employs TRBV5-1 and TRBJ2-1; 9 nucleotides align to TRBD1. Germline CDR1 is SGHRS and CDR2 is YFSETQ. Germline trimming cut 2 bases from V and 6 bases from J; bases unmatched to any gene: 6. The CDR3 length is 15 residues. The chain's CDR3 is CASSFTGQGINEQFF. For the CDR3, the DNA is TGCGCCAGCAGCTTTACGGGACAGGGTATCAATGAGCAGTTCTTC.

This clonotype was counted a few times. The rearrangement joins TRBV28 to TRBJ2-5; D unresolved. Between the trimmed V and J ends, which lost 3 bases and 7 bases, there was a span of 12 bases. The CDR3 covers 13 residues. Germline lookup yields CDR1 MDHEN and CDR2 SYDVKM. The CDR3 loop reads CASSFPGVATQYF. In nucleotides, the CDR3 is TGTGCCAGCAGTTTCCCTGGGGTAGCGACCCAGTACTTC.

This clonotype has more than one count but fewer than ten. This chain uses TRBV4-1 with TRBJ2-2; D is undetermined. V lost 0 bases and J 8 bases, leaving 13 bases between the germline ends. The CDR3 contains 15 residues. The germline gives CDR1 MGHRA, CDR2 YSYEKL. The CDR3 sequence: CASSQELGVQGELFF. The CDR3 coding sequence is TGCGCCAGCAGCCAAGAACTTGGTGTTCAAGGGGAGCTGTTTTTT.

This clonotype occurred a few times. The chain has TRBV10-3 and TRBJ2-7; a weak D match, TRBD2 (6 bases). Germline-derived CDR1 and CDR2 are ENHRY and SYGVKD. The CDR3 contains 13 residues. Deletions cut 10 bases from V and 0 bases from J, with 13 bases between. In nucleotides, the CDR3 is TGTGCCACCGCGGGGCAAACCTCCTACGAGCAGTACGTC. Protein sequence: CATAGQTSYEQYV.

This clonotype appeared a few times. V usage is TRBV5-1 and J usage is TRBJ1-5; 7 positions match TRBD1. The V and J ends lost 4 bases and 0 bases, in that order; junction bases with no gene match: 7. In germline, CDR1 is SGHRS, CDR2 YFSETQ. The CDR3 has 16 amino acids. CDR3 sequence reads: CASSETGYTSNQPQHF. The DNA for the CDR3 is TGCGCCAGCAGCGAGACAGGGTACACTAGCAATCAGCCCCAGCATTTT.

The chain carries TRBV20-1 and TRBJ2-5, with 7 bases identical to TRBD2. Per the germline V gene, CDR1 is DFQATT and CDR2 is SNEGSKA (reference sequence). CDR3 length equals 14 residues. V shed 1 base and J 3 bases; nucleotides not matched to a gene: 5. The DNA of the CDR3 is TGCAGTGCTAGAGTAGCGGGTGTGAAAGAGACCCAGTACTTC. This translates into CSARVAGVKETQYF.

This clonotype has more than one count but fewer than ten. The V gene is TRBV23-1, the J gene TRBJ2-2; no clear D gene. TRBV23-1 is placed among ORFs of uncertain function. V shed 0 bases and J shed 0 bases, with 8 bases lying between them. The CDR3 contains 16 residues. CDR3 protein: CASSQSAQSNTGELFF. The CDR3 bases are TGCGCCAGCAGTCAATCGGCACAGTCGAACACCGGGGAGCTGTTTTTT.

This clonotype was counted a few times. V gene TRBV10-3 combines with J gene TRBJ2-7; D gene unclear. This CDR3 has 14 residues. The V gene lost 9 bases and the J gene lost 7 bases, with 22 bases spanning the gap. CDR1 is ENHRY and CDR2 is SYGVKD in the germline V gene. CDR3 DNA: TGTGCCATACTATCAGCCTACCCCGAAGGAGAGCAGTACTTC. It translates to CAILSAYPEGEQYF.

V gene TRBV7-9 combines with J gene TRBJ2-1, with D possibly being TRBD2 (7 bases). The CDR3 is 15 residues long. Germline CDR1 reads SEHNR; CDR2 reads FQNEAQ (reference sequence). The V and J ends lost 5 bases and 4 bases respectively, with 15 bases between them. DNA for the CDR3: TGTGCCAGCAGCCAAAGAGGGGGGGGTTACAATGAGCAGTTCTTC. Encoded protein: CASSQRGGGYNEQFF.

This clonotype was seen only a few times. The rearrangement links TRBV12-5 to TRBJ1-1; no definite D call. The ends were cut back, 1 base at V and 6 bases at J, with 9 bases in the middle. The CDR3 totals 13 residues. Germline CDR1 and CDR2: LGHNT and FRNRAP. The CDR3 DNA reads as TGTGCTAGTGGTTTGGAGGTTGGTTCTGAAGCTTTCTTT. Its protein product is CASGLEVGSEAFF.

The V call is TRBV12-3 or TRBV12-4, the J call TRBJ1-2, with no clear D. V was trimmed by 6 bases and J by 7 bases, leaving 9 bases between them. The CDR3 contains 11 residues. The CDR3 DNA is TGTGCCAGCAGAGCGGGTTCTGGCTACACCTTC. Protein product: CASRAGSGYTF.

This clonotype was counted a few times. The chain couples TRBV21-1 to TRBJ1-5; TRBD1 reflects the table's D call only, with no check against the DNA. TRBV21-1 is tagged as a pseudogene. This CDR3 has 16 residues. The CDR3 bases are TGTGCCAGCAGCTTAAAGCGGGGGGGTTACAACCAGCCCCAGCATTTT. It encodes CASSLKRGGYNQPQHF.

The V call is TRBV9, the J call TRBJ2-1; the D is unclear. Trimming removed 4 bases from V and 8 bases from J, with 10 bases in between. The CDR3 contains 12 residues. Looked up from germline, CDR1 is SGDLS and CDR2 is YYNGEE. The CDR3 DNA follows: TGTGCCAGCAGCAAAGTTGGTGATGAGCAGTTCTTC. Its protein product is CASSKVGDEQFF.

This clonotype was picked up a small number of times. The DNA for the CDR3 is TGTGCCAGCAGCTTGGAAGGGACCTACAATGAGCAGTTCTTC. Amino acids: CASSLEGTYNEQFF. The V and J genes are TRBV7-8 and TRBJ2-1; unclear D gene. CDR3 size: 14 residues. The V and J ends lost 3 bases and 2 bases respectively, with 8 bases between them. Germline lookup yields CDR1 SGHVS and CDR2 FQNEAQ.

This clonotype has ten or more counts. This chain connects TRBV7-9 to TRBJ2-5, with 10 positions matching TRBD2. Germline CDR1 reads SEHNR; CDR2 reads FQNEAQ (reference sequence). The CDR3 is 13 amino acids. Trimming removed 6 bases from V and 5 bases from J; junction bases left unmatched: 3. The DNA for the CDR3 is TGTGCCAGCAGGAGCGGGGGGGCTGAGACCCAGTACTTC. Protein sequence: CASRSGGAETQYF.

V usage is TRBV12-5 and J usage is TRBJ1-1; TRBD1 aligns across 11 bases. The CDR3 extends over 14 amino acids. Germline V CDR1 and CDR2: LGHNT, FRNRAP. V was clipped by 5 bases and J by 5 bases; unmatched bases: 4. CDR3 amino acids: CASGVGQGATEAFF. The CDR3 DNA reads TGTGCTAGTGGTGTCGGACAGGGGGCAACTGAAGCTTTCTTT. Full variable domain (remainder filled in from reference TRBV12-5 and TRBJ1-1): DARVTQTPRHKVTEMGQEVTMRCQPILGHNTVFWYRQTMMQGLELLAYFRNRAPLDDSGMPKDRFSAEMPDATLATLKIQPSEPRDSAVYFCASGVGQGATEAFFGQGTRLTVV.

This clonotype was detected a few times. The rearrangement joins TRBV7-2 to TRBJ2-5; 11 positions match TRBD2. Germline V gives CDR1 SGHTA, CDR2 FQGNSA. This CDR3 spans 16 amino acids. Losses at the gene ends were 3 bases for V and 4 bases for J; bases not matched to a gene: 7. The CDR3 bases are TGTGCCAGCAGCTTCCTTAGCGGGGGGGCCGTAGAGACCCAGTACTTC. Its protein is CASSFLSGGAVETQYF.

This clonotype was observed at least ten times. V usage is TRBV2 and J usage is TRBJ2-1; TRBD1 agrees at 8 bases. Germline V CDR1 and CDR2: SNHLY, FYNNEI. The CDR3 runs 15 residues. V shed 7 bases and J 2 bases; nucleotides not matched to a gene: 7. The chain's CDR3 is CASKVGQGAYNEQFF. The DNA of the CDR3 is TGTGCCAGCAAGGTCGGACAGGGAGCCTACAATGAGCAGTTCTTC.

This clonotype came up a few times. V is TRBV7-9 and J is TRBJ2-4; TRBD1 aligns across 7 bases. The J segment lost 2 bases and the V segment lost 5 bases, leaving 3 bases of the junction unmatched. Per the germline V gene, CDR1 is SEHNR and CDR2 is FQNEAQ (reference sequence). This CDR3 region has 14 residues. The CDR3 DNA follows: TGTGCCAGCAGCACGGGACAGCCCAAAAACATTCAGTACTTC. It translates to CASSTGQPKNIQYF.

This clonotype was found a few times. The J gene is TRBJ2-7, the V gene TRBV6-5, with 7 positions matching TRBD1. Germline CDR1 and CDR2: MNHEY and SVGAGI. The CDR3 runs 14 residues. The CDR3 sequence is CAARDSLKPYEQYF. The CDR3, as DNA: TGTGCTGCCCGGGACAGCCTAAAACCCTACGAGCAGTACTTC.

The V and J genes are TRBV20-1 and TRBJ2-7, with D maybe TRBD1 (6 bases). With 8 bases removed from V and 0 bases from J, the gap between germline ends came to 20 bases. The CDR3 is made up of 15 amino acids. The germline V gene has CDR1 DFQATT and CDR2 SNEGSKA (reference sequence). CDR3 sequence (DNA): TGCAGTCCCAACCCGAGCAGGGGTCGCTCCTACGAGCAGTACGTC. This encodes CSPNPSRGRSYEQYV.

This clonotype came up a few times. The CDR3 carries no conserved terminal phenylalanine or tryptophan, so it likely arises from a read error. The DNA is left out, because the CDR3 cannot be placed on it with certainty; the CDR3 is given as TCRdb lists it. The chain combines TRBV12-3 or TRBV12-4 with TRBJ1-1; the table's D call, TRBD1, was not checked against the DNA. The CDR3 region is 12 residues in length, termini included. The CDR3 loop is CASSFAGQLVLS.

The chain uses TRBV29-1 and TRBJ1-2, with D unresolved. There are 12 residues in the CDR3. The germline gives CDR1 SQVTM, CDR2 ANQGSEA. Deletions cut 4 bases from V and 1 base from J, with 7 bases between. CDR3 DNA sequence: TGCAGCGTTGGTGAATTTAACTATGGCTACACCTTC. Translated, it gives CSVGEFNYGYTF.

This clonotype has more than one count but fewer than ten. J is TRBJ1-1 and V is TRBV18, with D possibly matching TRBD1 (5 bases). The CDR3 is 13 amino acids. V gave up 3 bases and J gave up 7 bases, with 12 bases separating them. Germline V lookup: CDR1 KGHSH, CDR2 LQKENI. The CDR3 DNA is TGTGCCAGCTCACCGGAGGGGTGGGGTGAAGCTTTCTTT. This sequence encodes CASSPEGWGEAFF.

This chain uses TRBV7-9 with TRBJ2-7, with no clear D. CDR1 and CDR2 (germline): SEHNR, FQNEAQ (reference sequence). CDR3 length: 11 amino acids. Deletions cut 5 bases from V and 6 bases from J, with 8 bases between. CDR3 bases: TGTGCCAGCAGCCTACTCCGCGAGCAGTACTTC. It specifies CASSLLREQYF.

This chain connects TRBV29-1 to TRBJ1-2; a possible D gene is TRBD1 (5 bases). V dropped 4 bases and J dropped 8 bases, with 23 bases sitting between them. Germline CDR1 reads SQVTM; CDR2 reads ANQGSEA. The CDR3 sequence is 15 residues long. CDR3 in DNA: TGCAGCGTTGTGAAGTCCCCTCGTGGGGCAGAGGGCTACACCTTC. Residues: CSVVKSPRGAEGYTF.

This clonotype has just a few counts. The chain's CDR3 is CASRTRLAGGETQYF. CDR3 nucleotide sequence: TGTGCCAGCAGGACTCGGCTAGCGGGGGGAGAGACCCAGTACTTC. The chain uses TRBV7-8 and TRBJ2-5; 11 nucleotides align to TRBD2. This CDR3 is 15 amino acids long. From germline, CDR1 is SGHVS and CDR2 FQNEAQ. V was pared by 6 bases and J by 4 bases, with 7 bases of the junction left unmatched.